Described below is a single TCR beta chain sequence and its context. Antigen specificity is unknown. This sample is drawn from a study of graft-versus-host responses after intestinal transplantation. Study information: Recipients had multivisceral, liver-intestinal, or isolated intestinal transplants. Anti-thymocyte globulin served as induction for all recipients, who then took tacrolimus and steroids for about three years. Study-wide results and caveats: GvH clones were identified in recipient marrow, with some first appearing in ileum or blood. Graft-versus-host to host-versus-graft clonal ratios in allografts were high in patients with graft-donor T cell macrochimerism.

Generated by immunoSEQ multiplex PCR, the TCRdb table keeps only in-frame clones and is missing some. The sample holds roughly 110,000 clones; approximately 90% are singletons and the top ten take 0.6% to 0.8%. CDR1 is SGHTA, CDR2 FQGNSA, per germline. There are 15 residues in the CDR3. V was clipped by 4 bases and J by 9 bases, with 16 bases between them. Here the sequenced sample was unstimulated CD4+ T cells sorted from spleen or lymph node cells, taken before transplant. The sequence was obtained from a human donor who was the organ donor for an intestinal transplant. The rearrangement links TRBV7-2 to TRBJ1-6, with D maybe TRBD1 (6 bases). CDR3 in DNA: TGTGCCAGCAGCTCCCCCAACAGGGCGAGTTCACCCCTCCACTTT. As protein: CASSSPNRASSPLHF. Based on the CDR3 plus reference TRBV7-2 and TRBJ1-6, the full variable domain is GAGVSQSPSNKVTEKGKDVELRCDPISGHTALYWYRQSLGQGLEFLIYFQGNSAPDKSGLPSDRFSAERTGGSVSTLTIQRTQQEDSAVYLCASSSPNRASSPLHFGNGTRLTVT.